This T cell receptor beta chain derives from a study of CD8+ T cells in alopecia areata. The V end was cut by 1 base, the J end by 4 bases, with 9 bases between. The CDR3 extends over 13 amino acids. Germline values: CDR1 GTSNPN, CDR2 SVGIG (reference sequence). cDNA prepared by RNA extraction and subsequent reverse transcription served as the template for sequencing. TCRdb's table, derived via immunoSEQ multiplex PCR, lists solely in-frame clones and lacks some. The sample records around 200,000 clones, roughly 50% being singletons. Treatment reported: oral pan-JAK inhibitor, 5-10 mg twice daily. The starting material was CD8+ T cells sorted from blood, obtained at week 24, from a patient treated with tofacitinib. This receptor was obtained from a human donor with alopecia areata. The chain employs TRBV30 and TRBJ2-3; no clear D. In DNA form, the CDR3 reads TGTGCCTGGAGTGACGGTCGGTCAGATACGCAGTATTTT. Translation gives CAWSDGRSDTQYF.